The clone carrying this T cell receptor beta chain showed up just a few times. The table came from immunoSEQ multiplex PCR; TCRdb's copy has only in-frame clones and leaves some out. The sample yields over 75,000 clones, 90% to 97% seen once. This specimen comes from a study of technical replicates of blood from several donors. The sequenced sample was T cells isolated from PBMCs. The TCR sequence derives from a human donor in good health.

The CDR3 is CAWSVRTGGGYTF. The CDR3 DNA reads TGTGCCTGGAGTGTACGGACAGGGGGTGGCTACACCTTC. The rearrangement links TRBV30 to TRBJ1-2; 10 nucleotides match TRBD1. The CDR3 loop spans 13 amino acids. Per germline, CDR1 GTSNPN and CDR2 SVGIG (reference sequence). V shed 0 bases, J shed 7 bases, and the junction held 2 bases outside the gene matches.